These 32 T cell receptor beta chains were sequenced from one sample in a study of OX40 agonist ivuxolimab in advanced cancers. The method was immunoSEQ multiplex PCR; TCRdb's version includes in-frame clones alone and lacks a portion of them. The table lists over 45,000 clones, roughly 84% of them singletons, with around 0.7% in the top ten. This specimen was CD4+ or CD8+ T cells sorted from blood, taken in a trial of the OX40 agonist ivuxolimab. The receptors were gathered from an adult with an advanced solid tumor such as melanoma, head and neck, liver or kidney cancer.

The gene calls are TRBV4-3 and TRBJ1-1, with TRBD1 as a possible D gene (6 bases). The CDR3 is 14 amino acids. V was shortened by 3 bases and J by 0 bases, with 8 bases between the two germline ends. Germline assignment: CDR1 LGHNA and CDR2 YSLEER. Here the CDR3 reads CASSHGQLNTEAFF. The CDR3 nucleotides read TGCGCCAGCAGCCACGGACAGCTGAACACTGAAGCTTTCTTT.

V gene TRBV28 combines with J gene TRBJ1-4; possible D gene TRBD1, 6 bases. V was shortened by 4 bases and J by 8 bases, with 23 bases between the two germline ends. This CDR3 comprises 17 residues. In germline, CDR1 is MDHEN, CDR2 SYDVKM. DNA for the CDR3: TGTGCCAGCAGTTCCGGGGGGCTATTGGATAGTATCGAAAAACTGTTTTTT. Its protein product is CASSSGGLLDSIEKLFF.

This clone showed up just once. This chain connects TRBV18 to TRBJ2-7; 11 bases align to TRBD2. This CDR3 has 15 amino acids. The germline V gene encodes CDR1 KGHSH and CDR2 LQKENI. Germline trimming cut 0 bases from V and 6 bases from J; bases unmatched to any gene: 4. This CDR3 reads CASSPPLAGGPEQYF. In DNA form, the CDR3 reads TGTGCCAGCTCACCACCGCTAGCGGGAGGTCCCGAGCAGTACTTC.

This clone was observed a few times. J is TRBJ1-2 and V is TRBV29-1, with a tentative D call TRBD1 (5 bases). V was clipped by 6 bases and J by 0 bases, with 11 bases between them. This CDR3 region has 13 residues. Germline V gene data show CDR1 as SQVTM and CDR2 as ANQGSEA. Written as DNA, the CDR3 is TGCAGCGTAAGACAGAAAGCTAACTATGGCTACACCTTC. The encoded protein is CSVRQKANYGYTF.

This clone was picked up one time. J is TRBJ2-2 and V is TRBV28; 10 positions match TRBD2. The CDR3 contains 16 residues. The V and J ends lost 7 bases and 7 bases, in that order; junction bases with no gene match: 12. Per germline, CDR1 MDHEN and CDR2 SYDVKM. In DNA form, the CDR3 reads TGTGCCAGCAACGTTCGGCTAGCGGGAGAGGGCGGGGAGCTGTTTTTT. This encodes CASNVRLAGEGGELFF. The complete variable domain, with remaining parts taken from reference TRBV28 and TRBJ2-2, reads DVKVTQSSRYLVKRTGEKVFLECVQDMDHENMFWYRQDPGLGLRLIYFSYDVKMKEKGDIPEGYSVSREKKERFSLILESASTNQTSMYLCASNVRLAGEGGELFFGEGSRLTVL.

This clone turned up a few times. The rearrangement links TRBV30 to TRBJ2-1; D may be TRBD2 (6 bases). CDR1 is GTSNPN, CDR2 SVGIG, per germline (reference sequence). The CDR3 is 15 residues long. V lost 0 bases and J lost 6, with 15 bases in between. This CDR3 reads CAWSVMAGRANEQFF. DNA of the CDR3: TGTGCCTGGAGTGTCATGGCGGGACGGGCCAATGAGCAGTTCTTC.

CDR3 amino acids: CASSFKDSRGAFF. Here the CDR3 DNA reads TGTGCCAGCAGTTTTAAGGACAGCCGTGGAGCTTTCTTT. This rearrangement joins TRBV28 to TRBJ1-1, with a tentative D call TRBD1 (6 bases). The CDR3 totals 13 residues. Germline V lookup: CDR1 MDHEN, CDR2 SYDVKM. V gave up 3 bases and J gave up 10 bases, with 15 bases separating them.

The rearrangement uses TRBV6-5 and TRBJ1-2; a possible D gene is TRBD1 (5 bases). V lost 2 bases and J 3 bases, leaving 10 bases between the germline ends. CDR1 and CDR2 from the germline V gene are MNHEY and SVGAGI. There are 14 residues in the CDR3. The CDR3 DNA reads as TGTGCCAGCAGTTACGCAGGGTTCGACTATGGCTACACCTTC. As protein: CASSYAGFDYGYTF.

This sequence joins TRBV6-5 and TRBJ2-1, with 7 bases lining up with TRBD1. CDR3 length: 12 amino acids. Per the germline V gene, CDR1 is MNHEY and CDR2 is SVGAGI. J lost 10 bases, V lost 6 bases, and 6 bases had no gene match. CDR3 loop: CASRALGGEQFF. CDR3 nucleotides: TGTGCCAGCAGAGCACTAGGGGGCGAGCAGTTCTTC.

The genes are TRBV19 and TRBJ1-6; D not resolved. From germline, CDR1 is LNHDA and CDR2 SQIVND (reference sequence). The V end was cut by 0 bases, the J end by 0 bases, with 9 bases between. This CDR3 comprises 17 residues. CDR3 DNA: TGTGCCAGTAGTATAGAAGTGGGGAGCTCCTATAATTCACCCCTCCACTTT. It translates to CASSIEVGSSYNSPLHF. The whole variable domain, remainder taken from reference TRBV19 and TRBJ1-6, is DGGITQSPKYLFRKEGQNVTLSCEQNLNHDAMYWYRQDPGQGLRLIYYSQIVNDFQKGDIAEGYSVSREKKESFPLTVTSAQKNPTAFYLCASSIEVGSSYNSPLHFGNGTRLTVT.

V gene TRBV5-4 combines with J gene TRBJ2-1, with 10 bases identical to TRBD2. CDR1 is SGHNT, CDR2 YYREEE, per germline (reference sequence). The ends lost 2 bases at V and 0 bases at J; junction bases unmatched: 2. The CDR3 sequence is 16 residues long. The CDR3: CASSFSGGYSYNEQFF. Here the CDR3 DNA reads TGTGCCAGCAGCTTTAGCGGGGGGTACTCCTACAATGAGCAGTTCTTC.

The rearrangement links TRBV4-2 to TRBJ1-4; 7 nucleotides match TRBD1. The CDR3 extends over 14 amino acids. Germline lookup yields CDR1 LGHNA and CDR2 YNFKEQ. V lost 4 bases and J lost 5; bases outside the gene matches: 4. The CDR3 region is CASSRGTDNEKLFF. The DNA for the CDR3 is TGTGCCAGCAGCCGGGGGACAGACAATGAAAAACTGTTTTTT.

The V call is TRBV13, the J call TRBJ2-4, with D perhaps TRBD2 (5 bases). This CDR3 region has 14 residues. V lost 5 bases and J 3 bases, leaving 11 bases between the germline ends. The germline CDR1 and CDR2 sequences are PRHDT and FYEKMQ (reference sequence). CDR3 DNA sequence: TGTGCCAGCAGCCCCCGGGGTCTCAAAAACATTCAGTACTTC. Amino acid sequence: CASSPRGLKNIQYF. The variable domain in full, with the rest retrieved from reference TRBV13 and TRBJ2-4, is AAGVIQSPRHLIKEKRETATLKCYPIPRHDTVYWYQQGPGQDPQFLISFYEKMQSDKGSIPDRFSAQQFSDYHSELNMSSLELGDSALYFCASSPRGLKNIQYFGAGTRLSVL.

The count of this clone is one. CDR3 amino acids: CASILGGGDEKLFF. The CDR3 coding sequence is TGTGCCAGCATCCTAGGGGGAGGTGATGAAAAACTGTTTTTT. The chain combines TRBV2 with TRBJ1-4; perhaps TRBD1 as D (6 bases). CDR3 length equals 14 residues. Trimming pared 7 bases from V and 6 bases from J, leaving 15 bases between. Germline V gene sequence: CDR1 SNHLY, CDR2 FYNNEI.

The chain is built from TRBV7-9 and TRBJ1-5; D is uncertain. The CDR3 has 13 residues. Germline assignment: CDR1 SEHNR and CDR2 FQNEAQ (reference sequence). Trimming took 1 base from V and 5 from J, leaving 6 bases between them. The CDR3 region is CASSLDSYQPQHF. The CDR3 bases are TGTGCCAGCAGCTTAGACTCTTATCAGCCCCAGCATTTT.

The V gene is TRBV5-3, the J gene TRBJ1-2; D possibly corresponds to TRBD1 (5 bases). TRBV5-3 is sorted into the ORF group, with uncertain function. V was cut by 4 bases and J by 5 bases, with 15 bases left in between. The CDR3 sequence is 14 residues long. The CDR3 region is CARSGGRGRYGYTF. The CDR3, as DNA: TGTGCCAGAAGCGGGGGACGAGGGAGGTATGGCTACACCTTC.

This clone was recorded only once. CDR3: CASSQSRAGDYEQFF. The CDR3 DNA is TGTGCCAGCAGCCAATCGAGGGCGGGAGACTATGAGCAGTTCTTC. The rearrangement links TRBV16 to TRBJ2-1; 7 bases are shared with TRBD2. Germline V gene data show CDR1 as KGHSY and CDR2 as FQNENV. V was pared by 0 bases and J by 8 bases, with 7 bases of the junction left unmatched. This CDR3 has 15 amino acids.

This clone came up once. In DNA form, the CDR3 reads TGTGCCAGCAGTGAAGCGCGAAGCGGACGCACAGATACGCAGTATTTT. Translating it yields CASSEARSGRTDTQYF. V is TRBV6-1 and J is TRBJ2-3; a possible D gene is TRBD2 (5 bases). Trimming left V 0 bases short and J 1 base short, with 11 bases between. This CDR3 comprises 16 residues. Germline lookup yields CDR1 MNHNS and CDR2 SASEGT.

This clone was counted a single time. The chain combines TRBV7-6 with TRBJ2-2, with D tentatively TRBD1 (7 bases). V shed 5 bases and J shed 3 bases, with 19 bases lying between them. Per germline, CDR1 SGHVS and CDR2 FNYEAQ. The CDR3 covers 17 residues. The CDR3 loop is CASSKTRRGADTGELFF. CDR3 nucleotides: TGTGCCAGCAGCAAAACCCGCAGGGGGGCTGACACCGGGGAGCTGTTTTTT.

The CDR3 DNA sequence: TGTGCCTGGAGTCCAACCGGGCTCTACGAGCAGTACTTC. This encodes CAWSPTGLYEQYF. The chain has TRBV30 and TRBJ2-5; D is ambiguous. The last part of the DNA fits TRBJ2-7 better; the J call may be wrong. The CDR3 length is 13 residues. Per germline, CDR1 GTSNPN and CDR2 SVGIG (reference sequence).

This chain connects TRBV5-4 to TRBJ2-1; 15 bases line up with TRBD2. The CDR3 is 19 residues long. V shed 3 bases, J shed 8 bases, and the junction held 15 bases outside the gene matches. Germline V gene lookup returns CDR1 SGHNT and CDR2 YYREEE (reference sequence). The CDR3 nucleotides read TGTGCCAGCAGCTGGCCGGGACTAGCGGGAGGCGGGGGTGGCGATGAGCAGTTCTTC. Translated, it gives CASSWPGLAGGGGGDEQFF. Variable domain in full (rest from reference TRBV5-4 and TRBJ2-1): ETGVTQSPTHLIKTRGQQVTLRCSSQSGHNTVSWYQQALGQGPQFIFQYYREEENGRGNFPPRFSGLQFPNYSSELNVNALELDDSALYLCASSWPGLAGGGGGDEQFFGPGTRLTVL.

The gene calls are TRBV5-1 and TRBJ2-5, with D tentatively TRBD1 (6 bases). The germline V gene has CDR1 SGHRS and CDR2 YFSETQ. Deletions cut 5 bases from V and 5 bases from J, with 16 bases between. The CDR3 spans 14 residues. The CDR3 spells CASSGGRGQETQYF. The CDR3 bases are TGCGCCAGCAGTGGGGGCAGGGGTCAGGAGACCCAGTACTTC.

The rearrangement uses TRBV6-1 and TRBJ2-7; D is perhaps TRBD1 (5 bases). The CDR3 sequence is 13 residues long. Germline V lookup: CDR1 MNHNS, CDR2 SASEGT. Trimming left V 7 bases short and J 9 bases short, with 19 bases between. In nucleotides, the CDR3 is TGTGCCAGCATCCCCTCAGGGTGGTTAGGGCAGTACTTC. This sequence encodes CASIPSGWLGQYF.

V usage is TRBV28 and J usage is TRBJ2-7, with 16 nucleotides matching TRBD2. This CDR3 comprises 15 residues. Germline V gives CDR1 MDHEN, CDR2 SYDVKM. V shed 7 bases, J shed 4 bases, and the junction held 4 bases outside the gene matches. The DNA for the CDR3 is TGTGCCAGCATCCCGGGACTAGCGGGAGGGTACGAGCAGTACTTC. Translation gives CASIPGLAGGYEQYF.

A single count supports this clone. This chain links TRBV6-5 with TRBJ1-1; D not resolved. Deletions cut 0 bases from V and 6 bases from J, with 14 bases between. The germline CDR1 and CDR2 sequences are MNHEY and SVGAGI. The CDR3 contains 15 residues. The CDR3 DNA reads as TGTGCCAGCAGTTACTCGAACGGACTAAGAGCTGAAGCTTTCTTT. Protein sequence: CASSYSNGLRAEAFF.

The chain combines TRBV7-2 with TRBJ2-7; D possibly uses TRBD1 or TRBD2 (5 bases each). There are 18 residues in the CDR3. CDR1 and CDR2 (germline): SGHTA, FQGNSA. The V gene lost 5 bases and the J gene lost 0 bases, with 23 bases spanning the gap. CDR3 region: CASSLSQSLGTSSYEQYF. The CDR3 DNA reads TGTGCCAGCAGCCTTAGCCAGTCGCTTGGGACCAGCTCCTACGAGCAGTACTTC.

The chain combines TRBV29-1 with TRBJ2-1; D remains unclear. The germline V and J ends were trimmed by 7 bases and 2 bases, with 9 bases remaining between them. Germline lookup yields CDR1 SQVTM and CDR2 ANQGSEA. The CDR3 is 12 residues long. The chain's CDR3 is CSGSRPYNEQFF. CDR3 nucleotide sequence: TGCAGCGGGTCCCGACCCTACAATGAGCAGTTCTTC.

The chain recombines TRBV28 with TRBJ2-5; D gene uncertain. This CDR3 contains 13 residues. CDR1 and CDR2 from the germline V gene are MDHEN and SYDVKM. V lost 3 bases and J 3 bases, leaving 8 bases between the germline ends. The CDR3 coding sequence is TGTGCCAGCAGTTTGATTCTAGAAGAGACCCAGTACTTC. This gives the protein CASSLILEETQYF.

CDR3 amino acids: CASMPTMWDSYNEQFF. The DNA for the CDR3 is TGTGCCAGCATGCCGACGATGTGGGACTCCTACAATGAGCAGTTCTTC. The V call is TRBV2, the J call TRBJ2-1; unclear D gene. CDR1 is SNHLY, CDR2 FYNNEI, per germline. The CDR3 loop spans 16 amino acids. Trimming stripped 7 bases from V and 0 bases from J, with 16 bases between.

This chain uses TRBV30 with TRBJ2-5; no clear D gene. Looked up from germline, CDR1 is GTSNPN and CDR2 is SVGIG (reference sequence). The CDR3 consists of 13 residues. The V end lost 4 bases, the J end lost 5 bases, and 14 bases lay between the germline ends. The CDR3 spells CAWNLALPETQYF. CDR3 DNA sequence: TGTGCCTGGAACCTGGCGCTACCCGAGACCCAGTACTTC.

The chain joins TRBV5-4 to TRBJ2-1; D ambiguous. This CDR3 region has 12 residues. V lost 2 bases, J lost 8 bases, and 8 bases lay in between. Germline V gives CDR1 SGHNT, CDR2 YYREEE (reference sequence). The CDR3, as DNA: TGTGCCAGCAGCTTTAAAAAGGATGAGCAGTTCTTC. Translation gives CASSFKKDEQFF.

This clone was counted between two and nine times. The chain joins TRBV7-2 to TRBJ2-3, with D perhaps matching TRBD1 (5 bases). From germline, CDR1 is SGHTA and CDR2 FQGNSA. Trimming pared 1 base from V and 1 base from J, leaving 6 bases between. This CDR3 is 14 amino acids long. The CDR3 DNA is TGTGCCAGCAGCTTAGGGACACGCACAGATACGCAGTATTTT. This encodes CASSLGTRTDTQYF.